Listed below are T cell receptor beta chains from one sample, sequenced in a study of blood T cell repertoires in COVID-19. Sequencing used immunoSEQ multiplex PCR; TCRdb keeps in-frame clones, though not all of them. Of 300,000 to 400,000 clones listed, about 90% were seen once; the top ten hold about 6%. The specimen sequenced was peripheral blood. Receptor source: a woman aged 50 to 60 with COVID-19, enrolled during active disease. CDR3s include the opening cysteine and the closing phenylalanine or tryptophan. Fields, in order: V gene, J gene, D gene, clone size, CDR3 protein. The D gene is left open where the match is weak. Where a row states a size, it is once, few, many or the class of an expanded clone; other rows omit it.

v_call: TRBV19; j_call: TRBJ1-2; d_call: -; clone_size: -; cdr3_aa: CASSILTGSPANYGYTF
v_call: TRBV4-2; j_call: TRBJ2-1; d_call: TRBD2; clone_size: -; cdr3_aa: CASSQEVLAGGPVEQFF
v_call: TRBV3-1/TRBV3-2; j_call: TRBJ1-2; d_call: -; clone_size: -; cdr3_aa: CASSQDFGGTTGYGYTF
v_call: TRBV11-2; j_call: TRBJ1-4; d_call: TRBD1; clone_size: -; cdr3_aa: CASSSTGENEKLFF
v_call: TRBV21-1; j_call: TRBJ2-1; d_call: -; clone_size: -; cdr3_aa: CASSPRTGDSYNEQFF
v_call: TRBV19; j_call: TRBJ2-1; d_call: -; clone_size: few; cdr3_aa: CASSKDRSSGNEQFF
v_call: TRBV4-2; j_call: TRBJ1-2; d_call: TRBD1; clone_size: -; cdr3_aa: CASSQPTGTGADYGYTF
v_call: TRBV30; j_call: TRBJ1-4; d_call: -; clone_size: -; cdr3_aa: CAWSVPRTTNEKLFF
v_call: TRBV27; j_call: TRBJ2-1; d_call: TRBD2; clone_size: -; cdr3_aa: CASGLAGGEAYNEQFF
v_call: TRBV11-2; j_call: TRBJ2-1; d_call: -; clone_size: -; cdr3_aa: CASSLVGVPLYNEQFF
v_call: TRBV5-1; j_call: TRBJ2-5; d_call: -; clone_size: few; cdr3_aa: CASSLEGETQYF
v_call: TRBV5-5; j_call: TRBJ1-5; d_call: -; clone_size: -; cdr3_aa: CASSPLTGNQPQHF
v_call: TRBV4-1; j_call: TRBJ1-2; d_call: -; clone_size: -; cdr3_aa: CASRPGLTNYGYTF
v_call: TRBV10-1; j_call: TRBJ2-1; d_call: TRBD1; clone_size: -; cdr3_aa: CASSESGSGTGIYNEQFF
v_call: TRBV7-6; j_call: TRBJ2-2; d_call: TRBD2; clone_size: -; cdr3_aa: CASSPKAGGRSGELFF
v_call: TRBV7-2; j_call: TRBJ2-7; d_call: TRBD2; clone_size: -; cdr3_aa: CASSLSGSDYEQYF
v_call: TRBV19; j_call: TRBJ2-3; d_call: -; clone_size: -; cdr3_aa: CASSSLDTQYF
v_call: TRBV9; j_call: TRBJ1-6; d_call: -; clone_size: -; cdr3_aa: CASSVLNSPLHF
v_call: TRBV6-2/TRBV6-3; j_call: TRBJ1-1; d_call: TRBD1; clone_size: -; cdr3_aa: CASSPRGQGNREAFF
v_call: TRBV5-1; j_call: TRBJ1-1; d_call: -; clone_size: -; cdr3_aa: CASSLVPGMNTEAFF
v_call: TRBV11-2; j_call: TRBJ1-3; d_call: -; clone_size: -; cdr3_aa: CASSLSQGTNTIYF
v_call: TRBV11-3; j_call: TRBJ2-3; d_call: -; clone_size: -; cdr3_aa: CASSSNTDTQYF
v_call: TRBV21-1; j_call: TRBJ2-1; d_call: -; clone_size: -; cdr3_aa: CASSKALTGDNNEQFF
v_call: TRBV5-1; j_call: TRBJ2-1; d_call: -; clone_size: -; cdr3_aa: CASSFLGGSYNEQFF
v_call: TRBV4-3; j_call: TRBJ2-3; d_call: -; clone_size: -; cdr3_aa: CASSQDVGTDTQYF
v_call: TRBV19; j_call: TRBJ1-3; d_call: -; clone_size: once; cdr3_aa: CASGRTESSGNTIYF
v_call: TRBV18; j_call: TRBJ1-1; d_call: -; clone_size: -; cdr3_aa: CASSPPRDSGEAFF
v_call: TRBV5-1; j_call: TRBJ2-1; d_call: TRBD2; clone_size: -; cdr3_aa: CASGPLAGGPNEQFF
v_call: TRBV19; j_call: TRBJ2-7; d_call: TRBD1; clone_size: -; cdr3_aa: CANKDRAKLSSYEQYF
v_call: TRBV4-1; j_call: TRBJ1-6; d_call: TRBD1; clone_size: -; cdr3_aa: CASSQREGASSPLHF
v_call: TRBV5-6; j_call: TRBJ2-7; d_call: -; clone_size: -; cdr3_aa: CASSFRAGQYF
v_call: TRBV19; j_call: TRBJ1-1; d_call: TRBD1; clone_size: -; cdr3_aa: CASSKGTGSVVPEAFF
v_call: TRBV27; j_call: TRBJ2-2; d_call: TRBD2; clone_size: once; cdr3_aa: CASTVAGRTLGTGELFF
v_call: TRBV5-6; j_call: TRBJ2-7; d_call: TRBD1; clone_size: -; cdr3_aa: CASSSWTGATDEQYF
v_call: TRBV6-6; j_call: TRBJ2-7; d_call: TRBD2; clone_size: -; cdr3_aa: CASSYPGLAGTEQYF
v_call: TRBV5-6; j_call: TRBJ2-1; d_call: -; clone_size: -; cdr3_aa: CASSLPGTRGSYNEQFF
v_call: TRBV5-1; j_call: TRBJ1-5; d_call: TRBD1; clone_size: -; cdr3_aa: CASSFAKDRDPLGNQPQHF
v_call: TRBV18; j_call: TRBJ1-4; d_call: -; clone_size: -; cdr3_aa: CASSPGFGHEKLFF
v_call: TRBV6-1; j_call: TRBJ1-2; d_call: TRBD1; clone_size: -; cdr3_aa: CASSEGTGSKRGYTF
v_call: TRBV18; j_call: TRBJ1-3; d_call: -; clone_size: -; cdr3_aa: CASSPMGQTGASGNTIYF